The rows below give T cell receptor beta chains drawn from one sample of a study of spatial heterogeneity in lung cancer. TCRdb analysed the 5' RACE reads with MiXCR anew, one entry per CDR3 protein. This sample yields more than 4,500 distinct CDR3 sequences, of which under 20% are seen a single time; approximately 14% belongs to the top ten. The material was lung tumor tissue, obtained at surgery. The receptors derive from a male donor with early-stage non-small cell lung cancer. CDR3s include the opening cysteine and the closing phenylalanine or tryptophan. The order of the fields is clone size, D gene, V gene, J gene, CDR3 DNA, CDR3 protein. The D gene is left open where the match is weak. Clone sizes are given selectively: once, few, many, or a class where the clone is expanded.

>medium-sized|TRBD2|TRBV20-1|TRBJ2-5
TGCAGTGCTCCCGCCGGGAGGGGATGGAGAGAGACCCAGTACTTC
CSAPAGRGWRETQYF
>many|-|TRBV5-1|TRBJ1-1
TGCGCCAGCAGCTTGCCCCCCCAGACCCTGAACACTGAAGCTTTCTTT
CASSLPPQTLNTEAFF
>-|TRBD2|TRBV5-4|TRBJ2-7
TGTGCCAGCAGCTTGACGACTAGCGGGGGGTTGGTCTTC
CASSLTTSGGLVF
>medium-sized|TRBD2|TRBV11-2|TRBJ2-4
TGTGCCAGCAGCTTAGCCTGGTTAGCGGGAGCAGCCAAAAACATTCAGTACTTC
CASSLAWLAGAAKNIQYF
>medium-sized|-|TRBV13|TRBJ2-3
TGTGCCAGCAGTCCATCATTATCCACAGATACGCAGTATTTT
CASSPSLSTDTQYF
>medium-sized|-|TRBV20-1|TRBJ1-4
TGCAGTGCTAGAGACAGGAGAGAAAAACTGTTTTTT
CSARDRREKLFF
>medium-sized|TRBD1|TRBV27|TRBJ1-1
TGTGCCAGCAGTTTAAACAGGGGGACTGAAGCTTTCTTT
CASSLNRGTEAFF
>medium-sized|TRBD2|TRBV28|TRBJ2-7
TGTGCCAGCAGTTTATCTCGAGCGGGGTTTCTCGAGCAGTACTTC
CASSLSRAGFLEQYF
>few|-|TRBV7-9|TRBJ2-3
TGTGCCAGCAGCTTTTGGGCAGCTAGTCGCACAGATACGCAGTATTTT
CASSFWAASRTDTQYF
>medium-sized|TRBD2|TRBV6-6|TRBJ2-1
TGTGCCAGCAGTTACTCGGAGACTAGCGCAGGGGAGCAGTTCTTC
CASSYSETSAGEQFF
>-|-|TRBV27|TRBJ2-2
TGTGCCAGCAGTTTATCCAACACCGGGGAGCTGTTTTTT
CASSLSNTGELFF
>medium-sized|-|TRBV10-2|TRBJ1-4
TGCGCCAGCTCCGGTTTTTCTGCTACTAATGAAAAACTGTTTTTT
CASSGFSATNEKLFF
>few|-|TRBV20-1|TRBJ2-4
TGCAGTGCTAGGGACAGCGGGGTAGCCAAAAACATTCAGTACTTC
CSARDSGVAKNIQYF
>many|-|TRBV7-2|TRBJ2-7
TGTGCCAGCAGTCAAGCGGCCACCTCCGGGCACGAGCAGTACTTC
CASSQAATSGHEQYF
>few|TRBD1|TRBV5-1|TRBJ1-4
TGCGCCAGCAGCTGGGACAGTGATGAAAAACTGTTTTTT
CASSWDSDEKLFF
>medium-sized|TRBD2|TRBV6-6|TRBJ2-1
TGTGCCAGCAGCGCCGGACTAGCGGGAGGAGCGAGCAATGAGCAGTTCTTC
CASSAGLAGGASNEQFF
>many|-|TRBV29-1|TRBJ1-1
TGCAGCGTACGTGGGGAAGTCGGTGAAGCTTTCTTT
CSVRGEVGEAFF
>medium-sized|-|TRBV15|TRBJ2-6
TGTGCCACCAGCATTGCCCCCAGGGGAATCGTTGGGGCCAACGTCCTGACTTTC
CATSIAPRGIVGANVLTF
>many|TRBD1|TRBV5-5|TRBJ2-7
TGTGCCAGCAGCTTGGCCAGGAGACAGGGTCCCTACGAGCAGTACTTC
CASSLARRQGPYEQYF
>medium-sized|TRBD1|TRBV6-6|TRBJ2-7
TGTGCCAGCAGTCCGGGACAGTCCTTATCCGAGCAGTACTTC
CASSPGQSLSEQYF
>few|-|TRBV3-1|TRBJ1-4
TGTGCCAGCAGCCCAACGGTAGTTAATGAAAAACTGTTTTTT
CASSPTVVNEKLFF
>medium-sized|-|TRBV20-1|TRBJ2-7
TGCAGTGCTTCGAGGGGACCTAGCAGCTCCTACGAGCAGTACTTC
CSASRGPSSSYEQYF
>many|TRBD2|TRBV20-1|TRBJ2-3
TGCAGTGCTAGATCCGTGACTAGCGGGAGACCAGATACGCAGTATTTT
CSARSVTSGRPDTQYF
>many|TRBD1|TRBV5-6|TRBJ1-2
TGTGCCAGCAGCCCCGGGACAGGGAGTGGCTACACCTTC
CASSPGTGSGYTF
>many|-|TRBV5-1|TRBJ1-1
TGCGCCAGCAGCTTGGACAGCATGAACACTGAAGCTTTCTTT
CASSLDSMNTEAFF
>medium-sized|-|TRBV7-8|TRBJ1-1
TGTGCCAGCAGATTGACTGCGGACACTGAAGCTTTCTTT
CASRLTADTEAFF
>medium-sized|-|TRBV10-2|TRBJ2-1
TGCGCCAGCAGGGACAATGAGCAGTTCTTC
CASRDNEQFF
>medium-sized|-|TRBV7-2|TRBJ2-5
TGTGCCAGCAGCTCCACCATGGGGAGGGACAAGACCCAGTACTTC
CASSSTMGRDKTQYF
>many|TRBD2|TRBV29-1|TRBJ2-1
TGCAGCGTTACTAGCGGAGCCTACAATGAGCAGTTCTTC
CSVTSGAYNEQFF
>medium-sized|TRBD1|TRBV18|TRBJ2-1
TGTGCCAGCTCACCTAGAACAGGGGGCGCAGACAATGAGCAGTTCTTC
CASSPRTGGADNEQFF
>many|-|TRBV20-1|TRBJ2-7
TGCAGTGCTAGACTAATGTCAGCGGTCTCCTACGAGCAGTACTTC
CSARLMSAVSYEQYF
>many|TRBD2|TRBV18|TRBJ2-3
TGTGCCAGCTCACCACACGGGCCGGAGACTAGCGTTATAGATACGCAGTATTTT
CASSPHGPETSVIDTQYF
>-|-|TRBV10-2|TRBJ1-1
TGCGCCAGCAGTGAAGCCAGCTCGCCCTCTGAAGCTTTCTTT
CASSEASSPSEAFF
>medium-sized|-|TRBV18|TRBJ2-1
TGTGCCAGCTCACCCGAACCCTGGTCCTACAATGAGCAGTTCTTC
CASSPEPWSYNEQFF
>-|TRBD2|TRBV5-5|TRBJ2-5
TGTGTCAGCAGCAGCGGGGGGTTTTCTGAGACCCAGTACTTC
CVSSSGGFSETQYF
>medium-sized|TRBD1|TRBV20-1|TRBJ2-3
TGCAGTGCAACGGGACAGAAAAGCACAGATACGCAGTATTTT
CSATGQKSTDTQYF
>few|TRBD2|TRBV7-8|TRBJ2-5
TGTGCCAGCAGCCAAGTACTAGCGGGGGGCAAAGAGACCCAGTACTTC
CASSQVLAGGKETQYF
>medium-sized|-|TRBV6-5|TRBJ1-1
TGTGCCAGCAGTGGCCACGCCGGGATCCCCACTGAAGCTTTCTTT
CASSGHAGIPTEAFF
>-|-|TRBV29-1|TRBJ2-6
TGCAGCGTTGCCGACGGCCGGTCTGGGGCCAACGTCCTGACTTTC
CSVADGRSGANVLTF
>many|TRBD2|TRBV6-5|TRBJ2-3
TGTGCCAGCAGCCCTAGCGGAGGAAACGCAGATACGCAGTATTTT
CASSPSGGNADTQYF
>many|-|TRBV5-8|TRBJ1-4
TGTGCCAGCAGCTTGGCCTCCGGGGTTTTCGAAAAACTGTTTTTT
CASSLASGVFEKLFF
>many|-|TRBV20-1|TRBJ1-6
TGCACCACAGGGAGTAGGAGTTCACCCCTCCACTTT
CTTGSRSSPLHF
>medium-sized|-|TRBV5-6|TRBJ1-1
TGTGCCAGCAGCTTGGGGGTGAACACTGAAGCTTTCTTT
CASSLGVNTEAFF
>medium-sized|-|TRBV7-6|TRBJ1-1
TGTGCCAGCAGCTATGGACAGCGCACTGAAGCTTTCTTT
CASSYGQRTEAFF
>many|-|TRBV20-1|TRBJ2-7
TGCAGTGCTAGACAGGGCTACGAGCAGTACTTC
CSARQGYEQYF
>many|-|TRBV7-3|TRBJ2-3
TGTGCCAGCAGCTCATCTGGGAGAGGGAGTACGCAGTATTTT
CASSSSGRGSTQYF
>-|TRBD2|TRBV28|TRBJ2-3
TGTGCCAGCAGTACCGGGACTAGCGGCTCGGCAGATACGCAGTATTTT
CASSTGTSGSADTQYF
>medium-sized|-|TRBV19|TRBJ1-5
TGTGCCAGTAGTATATCGGTTGGGGCAGGGGCTTATCAGCCCCAGCATTTT
CASSISVGAGAYQPQHF
>medium-sized|-|TRBV10-1|TRBJ2-7
TGCGCCAGCAGTAGCAGACTGGACTACGAGCAGTACTTC
CASSSRLDYEQYF
>medium-sized|-|TRBV27|TRBJ2-1
TGTGCCAGCAGTTTATTCGGGAGCTCCTACAATGAGCAGTTCTTC
CASSLFGSSYNEQFF
>many|TRBD1|TRBV28|TRBJ1-2
TGTGCCAGCAGACCCACAGGGGGACCTCACTATGGCTACACCTTC
CASRPTGGPHYGYTF
>medium-sized|TRBD2|TRBV13|TRBJ2-7
TGTGCCAGCAGCTTGCGGGGGGCGGCTTCTCGCGAGCAGTACTTC
CASSLRGAASREQYF
>-|-|TRBV7-6|TRBJ2-1
TGTGCCAGCAGCCCCGGGACCAACAAAGACAATGAGCAGTTCTTC
CASSPGTNKDNEQFF